Listed here are 28 T cell receptor beta chains from one sample, sequenced in a study of blood T cell repertoires in COVID-19. Sequencing was performed with immunoSEQ multiplex PCR; in TCRdb, only in-frame clones are kept and a portion is missing. The sample holds about 6,400 clones; around 83% are singletons and the top ten take roughly an eighth. Source material: peripheral blood. The receptors here all came from a human donor with active COVID-19. The donor label of this sample is uncertain.

V is TRBV19 and J is TRBJ2-2; the D gene is possibly TRBD1 (6 bases). The CDR3 is 16 amino acids. V lost 1 base to trimming and J lost 1 base, with 10 bases between them. Germline V gene sequence: CDR1 LNHDA, CDR2 SQIVND (reference sequence). CDR3 loop: CASSIGAGVNTGELFF. The CDR3 nucleotides read TGTGCCAGTAGTATAGGGGCAGGGGTGAACACCGGGGAGCTGTTTTTT.

The gene calls are TRBV20-1 and TRBJ2-7; 7 positions agree with TRBD2. Germline-derived CDR1 and CDR2 are DFQATT and SNEGSKA (reference sequence). This CDR3 has 11 residues. This CDR3 is CRATSLYEQYF. CDR3 sequence (DNA): TGCAGGGCGACTAGCCTCTACGAGCAGTACTTC.

The chain is built from TRBV25-1 and TRBJ2-7, with 9 bases lining up with TRBD1. The junction had 13 bases not matched to a gene; V was cut back by 6 bases and J by 7 bases. The CDR3 covers 15 residues. CDR1 is MGHDK, CDR2 SYGVNS, per germline. This chain's CDR3 is CASSETGGRRGEQYF. The CDR3 DNA reads TGTGCCAGCAGCGAAACAGGGGGCCGACGGGGGGAGCAGTACTTC.

The chain joins TRBV14 to TRBJ1-2; D is undetermined. Germline assignment: CDR1 SGHDN and CDR2 FVKESK. Deletions cut 6 bases from V and 0 bases from J, with 5 bases between. The CDR3 spans 12 residues. The CDR3 region is CASSQANYGYTF. The DNA for the CDR3 is TGTGCCAGCAGTCAGGCTAACTATGGCTACACCTTC.

V usage is TRBV6-5 and J usage is TRBJ1-1; 7 bases align to TRBD1. With 2 bases clipped from V and 7 bases from J, the junction kept 4 bases outside the gene matches. Per the germline V gene, CDR1 is MNHEY and CDR2 is SVGAGI. The CDR3 covers 13 residues. CDR3 sequence (DNA): TGTGCCAGCAGTTACAGGGGGCGCGATGAAGCTTTCTTT. It codes for CASSYRGRDEAFF.

Concerning this clone: Different DNA sequences within this sample yield the same CDR3. The rearrangement uses TRBV19 and TRBJ2-2; D ambiguous. The CDR3 loop spans 16 amino acids. V was pared by 2 bases and J by 0 bases, with 10 bases between. The germline CDR1 and CDR2 sequences are LNHDA and SQIVND (reference sequence). The CDR3 DNA reads as TGTGCCAGTAGTATATTGGGCAGTTCGAACACCGGGGAGCTGTTTTTT. Its translation: CASSILGSSNTGELFF. The variable domain in full, with the rest retrieved from reference TRBV19 and TRBJ2-2, is DGGITQSPKYLFRKEGQNVTLSCEQNLNHDAMYWYRQDPGQGLRLIYYSQIVNDFQKGDIAEGYSVSREKKESFPLTVTSAQKNPTAFYLCASSILGSSNTGELFFGEGSRLTVL.

V gene TRBV9 combines with J gene TRBJ2-2; no firm D call. The CDR3 covers 17 residues. Germline CDR1 reads SGDLS; CDR2 reads YYNGEE. V dropped 4 bases and J dropped 0 bases, with 16 bases sitting between them. The CDR3 protein is CASSSVVAPSNTGELFF. CDR3 sequence (DNA): TGTGCCAGCAGCTCCGTAGTAGCCCCCTCGAACACCGGGGAGCTGTTTTTT.

The chain recombines TRBV5-5 with TRBJ2-3; TRBD2 matches at 7 bases. The CDR3 runs 16 residues. Losses at the gene ends were 2 bases for V and 0 bases for J; bases not matched to a gene: 6. Per the germline V gene, CDR1 is SGHKS and CDR2 is YYEKEE (reference sequence). The CDR3 DNA follows: TGTGCCAGCAGCTTCGGGGGGATTACTAGCACAGATACGCAGTATTTT. This sequence encodes CASSFGGITSTDTQYF.

The V and J genes are TRBV6-1 and TRBJ1-6; 7 bases agree with TRBD1. J lost 0 bases, V lost 4 bases, and 12 bases had no gene match. The CDR3 is made up of 19 amino acids. The germline V gene encodes CDR1 MNHNS and CDR2 SASEGT. The CDR3: CASSGQRQGLSSYNSPLHF. DNA for the CDR3: TGTGCCAGCAGTGGGCAGCGACAGGGCCTGAGCTCCTATAATTCACCCCTCCACTTT.

In its sample, this clone was seen a few times. The chain has TRBV30 and TRBJ2-1; 9 nucleotides match TRBD2. Germline V gene lookup returns CDR1 GTSNPN and CDR2 SVGIG (reference sequence). CDR3 length: 14 amino acids. J lost 1 base, V lost 3 bases, and 1 base had no gene match. The CDR3 loop is CAWRTSGSYNEQFF. DNA of the CDR3: TGTGCCTGGAGGACTAGCGGTTCCTACAATGAGCAGTTCTTC.

This clone was counted between two and nine times. The chain carries TRBV7-2 and TRBJ1-5; a weak D match, TRBD1 (6 bases). CDR1 is SGHTA, CDR2 FQGNSA, per germline. Trimming took 7 bases from V and 0 from J, leaving 16 bases between them. CDR3 length: 16 amino acids. The CDR3 bases are TGTGCCAGCACCCCAAAGACAGGAGATAGCAATCAGCCCCAGCATTTT. It codes for CASTPKTGDSNQPQHF.

The chain has TRBV7-2 and TRBJ2-1; D is uncertain. Germline V gene data show CDR1 as SGHTA and CDR2 as FQGNSA. V gave up 1 base and J gave up 2 bases, with 6 bases separating them. The CDR3 is 14 residues long. Here the CDR3 DNA reads TGTGCCAGCAGCTTAGACGCAGCCTACAATGAGCAGTTCTTC. This gives the protein CASSLDAAYNEQFF.

This chain joins TRBV30 and TRBJ1-1; TRBD1 is a possible D gene (6 bases). CDR1 GTSNPN and CDR2 SVGIG come from the germline V gene (reference sequence). V lost 4 bases and J 2 bases, leaving 11 bases between the germline ends. CDR3 length: 13 amino acids. Here the CDR3 DNA reads TGTGCCTGGACCCGACAGGCCAACACTGAAGCTTTCTTT. It yields the protein CAWTRQANTEAFF.

V and J are TRBV29-1 and TRBJ2-7; 12 bases line up with TRBD2. CDR3 length equals 12 residues. Germline lookup yields CDR1 SQVTM and CDR2 ANQGSEA. With V trimmed by 4 bases and J by 6 bases, 1 base remained unmatched. The chain's CDR3 is CSVATSGSEQYF. For the CDR3, the DNA is TGCAGCGTTGCGACTAGCGGGAGCGAGCAGTACTTC.

The chain links TRBV6-2 or TRBV6-3 to TRBJ1-2; TRBD1 is a possible D gene (6 bases). Trimming took off 6 bases at V and 1 base at J, with 15 bases between the two ends. From germline, CDR1 is MNHEY and CDR2 SVGEGT. This CDR3 is 15 amino acids long. The CDR3 is CASSDAGTINYGYTF. CDR3 coding DNA: TGTGCCAGCAGCGATGCCGGGACAATTAACTATGGCTACACCTTC.

This clone was detected only a few times. The genes are TRBV2 and TRBJ1-2; 9 bases match TRBD1. Looked up from germline, CDR1 is SNHLY and CDR2 is FYNNEI. The J segment lost 4 bases and the V segment lost 0 bases, leaving 3 bases of the junction unmatched. The CDR3 extends over 15 amino acids. As DNA, the CDR3 is TGTGCCAGCAGTGAAGCCCGGACAGGGGTCTATGGCTACACCTTC. Amino acid sequence: CASSEARTGVYGYTF.

The V call is TRBV30, the J call TRBJ2-4, with 9 nucleotides matching TRBD2. Unmatched junction bases numbered 7, after V lost 8 bases and J lost 5 bases. This CDR3 has 13 residues. The germline gives CDR1 GTSNPN, CDR2 SVGIG (reference sequence). The CDR3 bases are TGTGCCCGGGCCGGGACTAGCCAAAACATTCAGTACTTC. Its translation: CARAGTSQNIQYF.

This sequence joins TRBV4-3 and TRBJ2-3; perhaps TRBD2 as D (5 bases). The germline V and J ends were trimmed by 4 bases and 5 bases, with 16 bases remaining between them. Germline CDR1 reads LGHNA; CDR2 reads YSLEER. This CDR3 has 15 residues. In DNA form, the CDR3 reads TGCGCCAGCAGCCTCCTACCAGGAGGCAAAGATACGCAGTATTTT. Translation gives CASSLLPGGKDTQYF.

The gene calls are TRBV7-2 and TRBJ2-7; D not certain. The CDR3 contains 15 residues. V lost 1 base and J 3 bases, leaving 13 bases between the germline ends. The V gene's germline CDR1 is SGHTA and CDR2 FQGNSA. CDR3 in DNA: TGTGCCAGCAGCTTAGACGGAGACCGATACTACGAGCAGTACTTC. It translates to CASSLDGDRYYEQYF.

This sequence joins TRBV7-2 and TRBJ2-5; a possible D gene is TRBD1 (5 bases). The CDR3 totals 12 residues. V was clipped by 5 bases and J by 4 bases, with 8 bases between them. The germline gives CDR1 SGHTA, CDR2 FQGNSA. This chain's CDR3 is CASSPGRETQYF. CDR3 bases: TGTGCCAGCAGCCCAGGGCGAGAGACCCAGTACTTC.

V and J are TRBV5-1 and TRBJ2-1, with 11 bases lining up with TRBD2. This CDR3 region has 16 residues. The V gene end was trimmed by 3 bases and the J gene end by 7 bases; junction bases not matched to a gene: 9. In germline, CDR1 is SGHRS, CDR2 YFSETQ. The CDR3 protein is CASSSLGLAGGNEQFF. CDR3 coding DNA: TGCGCCAGCAGCTCCCTCGGGCTAGCGGGAGGTAATGAGCAGTTCTTC.

The rearrangement joins TRBV5-1 to TRBJ1-4, with D tentatively TRBD1 (5 bases). Germline V gene sequence: CDR1 SGHRS, CDR2 YFSETQ. The CDR3 runs to 14 residues. V gave up 4 bases and J gave up 5 bases, with 12 bases separating them. CDR3 region: CASSGQGHNEKLFF. In DNA, the CDR3 is TGCGCCAGCAGCGGCCAGGGTCACAATGAAAAACTGTTTTTT.

The genes are TRBV7-9 and TRBJ2-1, with D possibly TRBD2 on 6 matching bases. Germline assignment: CDR1 SEHNR and CDR2 FQNEAQ (reference sequence). Trimming shortened V by 2 bases and J by 8 bases, and 13 bases separated the two germline ends. The CDR3 is 14 residues long. The DNA for the CDR3 is TGTGCCAGCAGCTTATTTATCAGCGGGCATGAGCAGTTCTTC. Translation gives CASSLFISGHEQFF.

This chain uses TRBV5-1 with TRBJ2-1, with 7 bases matching TRBD2. The junction had 8 bases not matched to a gene; V was cut back by 0 bases and J by 8 bases. CDR1 SGHRS and CDR2 YFSETQ come from the germline V gene. The CDR3 contains 15 residues. The CDR3, as DNA: TGCGCCAGCAGCTTGGTAAGAAGCGGGACGGATGAGCAGTTCTTC. Translating it yields CASSLVRSGTDEQFF.

This clone was seen only once. The J gene is TRBJ1-2, the V gene TRBV6-5, with TRBD1 matching over 7 bases. Germline lookup yields CDR1 MNHEY and CDR2 SVGAGI. The CDR3 runs to 16 residues. With V trimmed by 5 bases and J by 0 bases, 9 bases remained unmatched. CDR3 bases: TGTGCCAGCAGTAACTGGGACAGCCTTTCTAACTATGGCTACACCTTC. Its protein is CASSNWDSLSNYGYTF.

This clone was picked up one time. V gene TRBV6-7 combines with J gene TRBJ1-2; 7 bases are a match to TRBD1. TRBV6-7 counts as an open reading frame of uncertain function. V lost 0 bases to trimming and J lost 2 bases; unmatched junction nucleotides: 3. There are 15 residues in the CDR3. This CDR3 reads CASSYSTGTNYGYTF. Here the CDR3 DNA reads TGTGCCAGCAGTTACTCGACAGGGACGAACTATGGCTACACCTTC.

The rearrangement links TRBV29-1 to TRBJ2-1; TRBD2 is a possible D gene (11 bases). Germline-derived CDR1 and CDR2 are SQVTM and ANQGSEA. The V end lost 3 bases, the J end lost 5 bases, and 29 bases lay between the germline ends. This CDR3 is built from 19 residues. As DNA, the CDR3 is TGCAGCGTTGAGAGAGGACAGGGGGTGGGTAGCGGGAGGGACAATGAGCAGTTCTTC. Its protein is CSVERGQGVGSGRDNEQFF.

V usage is TRBV5-6 and J usage is TRBJ1-5; perhaps TRBD1 as D (6 bases). Trimming left V 3 bases short and J 5 bases short, with 12 bases between. CDR3 size: 14 residues. Per the germline V gene, CDR1 is SGHDT and CDR2 is YYEEEE. Here the CDR3 DNA reads TGTGCCAGCAGCTCTGGACAGACAGATCAGCCCCAGCATTTT. As protein: CASSSGQTDQPQHF.